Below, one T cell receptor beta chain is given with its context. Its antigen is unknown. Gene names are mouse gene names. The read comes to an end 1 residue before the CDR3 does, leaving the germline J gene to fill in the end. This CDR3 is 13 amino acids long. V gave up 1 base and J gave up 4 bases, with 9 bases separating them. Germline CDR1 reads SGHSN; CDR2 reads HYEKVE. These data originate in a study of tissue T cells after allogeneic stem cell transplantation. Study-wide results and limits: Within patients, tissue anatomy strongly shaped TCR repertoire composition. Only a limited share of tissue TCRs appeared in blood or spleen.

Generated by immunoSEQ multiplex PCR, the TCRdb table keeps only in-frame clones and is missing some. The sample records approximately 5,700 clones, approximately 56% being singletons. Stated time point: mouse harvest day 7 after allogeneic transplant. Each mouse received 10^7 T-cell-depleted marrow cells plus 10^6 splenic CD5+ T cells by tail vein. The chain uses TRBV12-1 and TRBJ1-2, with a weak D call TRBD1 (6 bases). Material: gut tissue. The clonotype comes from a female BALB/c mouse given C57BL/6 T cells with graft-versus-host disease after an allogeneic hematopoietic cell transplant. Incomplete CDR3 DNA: TGTGCCAGCTCTCTGGGGGGCGGCTCCGACTACACC. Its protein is CASSLGGGSDYT. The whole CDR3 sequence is CASSLGGGSDYTF.